The 27 T cell receptor beta chains below come from one sample, sequenced in a study of response to subunit inactivated influenza vaccine. TCRdb passed the RT-PCR reads through MiXCR, listing each CDR3 protein once. The table records approximately 520,000 distinct CDR3 sequences, about 17% of them present only once. The sample here was CD4+ T cells sorted from PBMCs, taken less than 25 months after vaccination. These TCRs come from a man in his fifties or sixties who received an inactivated influenza vaccine.

This clonotype was seen repeatedly, ten times or more. This rearrangement joins TRBV24-1 to TRBJ2-2; 7 bases agree with TRBD1. The CDR3 extends over 13 amino acids. The J segment lost 4 bases and the V segment lost 7 bases, leaving 2 bases of the junction unmatched. CDR1 and CDR2 from the germline V gene are KGHDR and SFDVKD. CDR3 region: CATRGQATGELFF. The CDR3 DNA reads as TGTGCCACCAGAGGACAGGCCACCGGGGAGCTGTTTTTT.

This clonotype was observed a handful of times. The chain has TRBV12-3 or TRBV12-4 and TRBJ2-7; 15 bases fit TRBD2. The CDR3 spans 15 residues. The ends lost 5 bases at V and 4 bases at J; junction bases unmatched: 3. The CDR3 DNA reads TGTGCCAGCAGTGCGGGACTAGCGGGAGGTTACGAGCAGTACTTC. Its protein product is CASSAGLAGGYEQYF.

In its sample, this clonotype was seen a few times. The chain uses TRBV4-3 and TRBJ2-2; a weak D match, TRBD2 (6 bases). Germline CDR1 LGHNA, CDR2 YSLEER. The CDR3 has 16 residues. Trimming pared 0 bases from V and 4 bases from J, leaving 12 bases between. CDR3 nucleotide sequence: TGCGCCAGCAGCCAAGAGGAGGGGCTGGGCACCGGGGAGCTGTTTTTT. Its protein product is CASSQEEGLGTGELFF.

This clonotype was counted between two and nine times. The chain carries TRBV4-3 and TRBJ2-6; D unresolved. In germline, CDR1 is LGHNA, CDR2 YSLEER. Trimming stripped 0 bases from V and 0 bases from J, with 9 bases between. The CDR3 length is 17 residues. CDR3 DNA: TGCGCCAGCAGCCAAGATTTAGGCGTCTCTGGGGCCAACGTCCTGACTTTC. Amino acids: CASSQDLGVSGANVLTF.

The chain employs TRBV5-1 and TRBJ1-1; a weak D match, TRBD1 (5 bases). The CDR3 is 13 residues long. V lost 3 bases and J 2 bases, leaving 8 bases between the germline ends. Germline V lookup: CDR1 SGHRS, CDR2 YFSETQ. The CDR3 reads CASSWTTNTEAFF. CDR3 sequence (DNA): TGCGCCAGCAGCTGGACAACTAACACTGAAGCTTTCTTT.

This clonotype was seen repeatedly, ten times or more. CDR3 nucleotides: TGTGCCAGCAGCTTAGAGCGGAACTCCTACAATGAGCAGTTCTTC. Encoded protein: CASSLERNSYNEQFF. This chain joins TRBV7-2 and TRBJ2-1, with D possibly TRBD2 on 5 matching bases. Trimming took 1 base from V and 0 from J, leaving 7 bases between them. Germline assignment: CDR1 SGHTA and CDR2 FQGNSA. The CDR3 contains 15 residues.

The CDR3: CASYGGLGETQYF. The CDR3 DNA reads as TGTGCCAGCTATGGGGGGCTCGGGGAGACCCAGTACTTC. J is TRBJ2-5 and V is TRBV6-1, with D perhaps assigned TRBD1 or TRBD2 (6 bases each). V was shortened by 8 bases and J by 5 bases, with 15 bases between the two germline ends. The germline V gene has CDR1 MNHNS and CDR2 SASEGT. The CDR3 sequence is 13 residues long.

The chain employs TRBV7-2 and TRBJ1-3, with D hard to call. The CDR3 runs 13 residues. V was trimmed by 2 bases and J by 7 bases, leaving 9 bases between them. Germline CDR1 and CDR2: SGHTA and FQGNSA. CDR3 nucleotide sequence: TGTGCCAGCAGCTTATCCGGTGTTAACACCATATATTTT. Amino acid sequence: CASSLSGVNTIYF.

There are a few counts of this clonotype. The rearrangement uses TRBV12-3 or TRBV12-4 and TRBJ2-7; no clear D gene. The ends were cut back, 1 base at V and 3 bases at J, with 10 bases in the middle. The CDR3 contains 14 residues. For the CDR3, the DNA is TGTGCCAGCAGTTTAGGTCAGATAGACTACGAGCAGTACTTC. Translated: CASSLGQIDYEQYF.

This clonotype was recorded many times. V gene TRBV20-1 combines with J gene TRBJ1-4; D is possibly TRBD1 (5 bases). Germline V gives CDR1 DFQATT, CDR2 SNEGSKA (reference sequence). This CDR3 is 16 amino acids long. The V gene lost 0 bases and the J gene lost 7 bases, with 18 bases spanning the gap. The CDR3 reads CSARDTLRGRSEKLFF. CDR3 DNA: TGCAGTGCTAGAGATACCCTCCGGGGGAGGAGTGAAAAACTGTTTTTT.

This clonotype appeared a few times. The J gene is TRBJ1-5, the V gene TRBV6-2 or TRBV6-3; 9 bases match TRBD1. CDR3 size: 13 residues. The trim removed 8 bases at V and 5 bases at J, leaving 4 bases unmatched. Germline CDR1 MNHEY, CDR2 SVGEGT. CDR3 nucleotides: TGTGCCAGCGTCGACAGGGGGGATCAGCCCCAGCATTTT. This gives the protein CASVDRGDQPQHF.

There are many counts of this clonotype. This chain uses TRBV11-1 with TRBJ2-7; D perhaps matches TRBD1 (5 bases). Trimming took 5 bases from V and 1 from J, leaving 12 bases between them. This CDR3 region has 14 residues. Germline loops: CDR1 SGHAT, CDR2 FQDESV (reference sequence). The CDR3: CASSLQGSSYEQYF. The CDR3 DNA is TGTGCCAGCAGCCTCCAGGGTTCTTCCTACGAGCAGTACTTC.

The chain uses TRBV5-1 and TRBJ2-5, with TRBD1 as a possible D gene (5 bases). The CDR3 sequence is 14 residues long. Deletions cut 6 bases from V and 5 bases from J, with 17 bases between. Germline V gene sequence: CDR1 SGHRS, CDR2 YFSETQ. The DNA of the CDR3 is TGCGCCAGCAATTACAGGAGCTTAACGGAGACCCAGTACTTC. Amino acids: CASNYRSLTETQYF. The variable domain in full, with the rest retrieved from reference TRBV5-1 and TRBJ2-5, is KAGVTQTPRYLIKTRGQQVTLSCSPISGHRSVSWYQQTPGQGLQFLFEYFSETQRNKGNFPGRFSGRQFSNSRSEMNVSTLELGDSALYLCASNYRSLTETQYFGPGTRLLVL.

This clonotype was counted a few times. The rearrangement joins TRBV28 to TRBJ1-2; 7 bases are shared with TRBD1. CDR3 length: 15 amino acids. Looked up from germline, CDR1 is MDHEN and CDR2 is SYDVKM. The junction had 5 bases not matched to a gene; V was cut back by 4 bases and J by 0 bases. The DNA of the CDR3 is TGTGCCAGCAGTTATCAGGGGGTAGCTAACTATGGCTACACCTTC. Translated: CASSYQGVANYGYTF.

The genes are TRBV3-1 and TRBJ2-5; D tentatively fits TRBD1 or TRBD2 (6 bases each). The germline V and J ends were trimmed by 0 bases and 5 bases, with 13 bases remaining between them. This CDR3 is built from 15 residues. From germline, CDR1 is LGHDT and CDR2 YNNKEL (reference sequence). The CDR3: CASSQEAGGKETQYF. CDR3 DNA: TGTGCCAGCAGCCAAGAGGCCGGGGGCAAGGAGACCCAGTACTTC.

This clonotype was picked up a small number of times. This sequence joins TRBV12-3 or TRBV12-4 and TRBJ1-2, with no clear D. The CDR3 sequence is 12 residues long. Deletions cut 6 bases from V and 4 bases from J, with 9 bases between. The CDR3 loop is CASSTDLYGYTF. The DNA of the CDR3 is TGTGCCAGCAGCACGGACCTCTATGGCTACACCTTC.

The V and J genes are TRBV5-1 and TRBJ2-5; D possibly corresponds to TRBD2 (6 bases). The germline V gene has CDR1 SGHRS and CDR2 YFSETQ. Trimming took 2 bases from V and 2 from J, leaving 19 bases between them. The CDR3 has 17 residues. DNA for the CDR3: TGCGCCAGCAGCTTCTCCGTGCTACCGGCGGGACAAGAGACCCAGTACTTC. This encodes CASSFSVLPAGQETQYF.

The rearrangement links TRBV10-3 to TRBJ2-1; perhaps TRBD2 as D (6 bases). In germline, CDR1 is ENHRY, CDR2 SYGVKD. This CDR3 is 15 amino acids long. Trimming removed 4 bases from V and 0 bases from J, with 10 bases in between. The CDR3: CAISVLARSYNEQFF. The CDR3 region has the DNA TGTGCCATCAGTGTGCTAGCGCGCTCCTACAATGAGCAGTTCTTC.

This sequence joins TRBV6-6 and TRBJ1-3; D might be TRBD1 (5 bases). Per germline, CDR1 MNHNY and CDR2 SVGAGI (reference sequence). The CDR3 length is 13 residues. The germline V and J ends were trimmed by 6 bases and 1 base, with 7 bases remaining between them. CDR3 sequence (DNA): TGTGCCAGCAGCTCAGGGTCTGGAAACACCATATATTTT. It specifies CASSSGSGNTIYF.

The table lists this clonotype with a few counts. The J gene is TRBJ1-1, the V gene TRBV14; 9 bases are shared with TRBD1. The CDR3 has 16 residues. CDR1 is SGHDN, CDR2 FVKESK, per germline. The trim removed 6 bases at V and 2 bases at J, leaving 10 bases unmatched. CDR3 coding DNA: TGTGCCAGCAGACTACAGGGGGCAAGTCTTAACACTGAAGCTTTCTTT. Protein: CASRLQGASLNTEAFF.

V gene TRBV9 combines with J gene TRBJ1-4, with D possibly TRBD1 on 6 matching bases. This CDR3 is 16 amino acids long. Germline V gene data show CDR1 as SGDLS and CDR2 as YYNGEE. Trimming cost V 2 bases and J 7 bases, with 18 bases left between them. DNA of the CDR3: TGTGCCAGCAGCGTGTCAGGGGTATTTAGGGGTGAAAAACTGTTTTTT. Translation: CASSVSGVFRGEKLFF.

V usage is TRBV20-1 and J usage is TRBJ1-4; TRBD1 is a possible D gene (5 bases). V was trimmed by 6 bases and J by 3 bases, leaving 11 bases between them. Germline V lookup: CDR1 DFQATT, CDR2 SNEGSKA (reference sequence). The CDR3 is made up of 13 amino acids. In nucleotides, the CDR3 is TGCAGTGCGAACAGGCGGGCTAATGAAAAACTGTTTTTT. Translating it yields CSANRRANEKLFF.

This clonotype showed up many times. The V call is TRBV5-5, the J call TRBJ1-5; D is unclear. The germline V gene has CDR1 SGHKS and CDR2 YYEKEE (reference sequence). V gave up 0 bases and J gave up 3 bases, with 10 bases separating them. The CDR3 spans 15 residues. CDR3 coding DNA: TGTGCCAGCAGCTTGGATATCAGCTCCAATCAGCCCCAGCATTTT. Translating gives CASSLDISSNQPQHF.

The rearrangement uses TRBV19 and TRBJ2-4; no clear D. Trimming shortened V by 3 bases and J by 8 bases, and 14 bases separated the two germline ends. This CDR3 has 14 residues. Germline CDR1 LNHDA, CDR2 SQIVND (reference sequence). CDR3 sequence (DNA): TGTGCCAGTAGTATTCGTCGGTCTGTAGACATTCAGTACTTC. It translates to CASSIRRSVDIQYF.

This clonotype was detected only a few times. J is TRBJ2-7 and V is TRBV7-2, with 10 bases lining up with TRBD1. Germline lookup yields CDR1 SGHTA and CDR2 FQGNSA. V was pared by 5 bases and J by 5 bases, with 6 bases of the junction left unmatched. This CDR3 has 14 amino acids. The CDR3 region is CASSPDRGLNEQYF. In DNA, the CDR3 is TGTGCCAGCAGCCCCGACAGGGGGCTGAACGAGCAGTACTTC.

The chain combines TRBV6-1 with TRBJ2-5, with D perhaps matching TRBD2 (5 bases). Germline loops: CDR1 MNHNS, CDR2 SASEGT. There are 17 residues in the CDR3. Trimming pared 3 bases from V and 0 bases from J, leaving 17 bases between. CDR3 nucleotides: TGTGCCAGCAGTGACAGACTCGGGGTTCTTTACCAAGAGACCCAGTACTTC. It specifies CASSDRLGVLYQETQYF.

This clonotype was counted between two and nine times. J is TRBJ1-6 and V is TRBV12-3 or TRBV12-4; D ambiguous. V dropped 6 bases and J dropped 9 bases, with 15 bases sitting between them. This CDR3 is built from 14 residues. This chain's CDR3 is CASSPPLPGSPLHF. In nucleotides, the CDR3 is TGTGCCAGCAGCCCGCCGTTACCCGGTTCACCCCTCCACTTT.